The 18 T cell receptor beta chains below all came from one sample that was sequenced in a study of T cell repertoires in cytomegalovirus infection (dated by TCRdb to the late 2010s). The data were produced on an Illumina HiSeq 1500. The public reads were quality trimmed at Q25 with fastp and then assembled into clones with MiXCR by TCRdb, keeping productive beta chains. Records with the same CDR3 protein are collapsed into one entry carrying the most frequent genes and DNA. The sample records 120,000 to 150,000 distinct CDR3 sequences, 5.5% to 7% of which are singletons. 15% to 20% of the sample belongs to the ten largest clones. Sequenced input: PBMCs. The receptors were sampled from a human donor in good health (CMV status not recorded). Some clones in this sample may be carry-over from other donors' samples.

This clonotype has ten or more counts. The CDR3 DNA follows: TGTGCCAGCAGTCGGCAGCCGAACACTGAAGCTTTCTTT. Translation gives CASSRQPNTEAFF. This sequence joins TRBV6-4 and TRBJ1-1, with unresolved D. V shed 5 bases and J shed 1 base, with 8 bases lying between them. The CDR3 loop spans 13 amino acids. The germline gives CDR1 MRHNA, CDR2 SNTAGT.

This sequence joins TRBV12-3 or TRBV12-4 and TRBJ1-5, with D perhaps TRBD1 (6 bases). Trimming took off 5 bases at V and 6 bases at J, with 14 bases between the two ends. There are 14 residues in the CDR3. CDR3 residues: CASSPGVFRQPQHF. The CDR3 region has the DNA TGTGCCAGCAGTCCAGGGGTTTTCCGTCAGCCCCAGCATTTT.

This clonotype was counted ten times or more. The chain carries TRBV2 and TRBJ1-1, with 7 bases matching TRBD1. Germline V gene sequence: CDR1 SNHLY, CDR2 FYNNEI. The trim removed 6 bases at V and 1 base at J, leaving 5 bases unmatched. CDR3 length: 14 residues. The CDR3 region is CASSQGQPNTEAFF. The CDR3 DNA reads as TGTGCCAGCAGCCAGGGACAGCCGAACACTGAAGCTTTCTTT. The variable domain in full, completed from reference TRBV2 and TRBJ1-1, reads EPEVTQTPSHQVTQMGQEVILRCVPISNHLYFYWYRQILGQKVEFLVSFYNNEISEKSEIFDDQFSVERPDGSNFTLKIRSTKLEDSAMYFCASSQGQPNTEAFFGQGTRLTVV.

This chain connects TRBV6-6 to TRBJ1-5, with D possibly being TRBD1 (5 bases). The germline V gene encodes CDR1 MNHNY and CDR2 SVGAGI (reference sequence). Trimming took 7 bases from V and 4 from J, leaving 20 bases between them. This CDR3 contains 16 residues. The CDR3 DNA reads TGTGCCAGCAAATGGGGGGGGAAAGTAGGGAATCAGCCCCAGCATTTT. It codes for CASKWGGKVGNQPQHF.

This clonotype was seen more than once but under ten times. The chain employs TRBV11-2 and TRBJ1-6; tentative D call: TRBD1 (6 bases). The CDR3 consists of 15 residues. The germline V and J ends were trimmed by 1 base and 6 bases, with 10 bases remaining between them. Germline loops: CDR1 SGHAT, CDR2 FQNNGV. The CDR3 region has the DNA TGTGCCAGCAGCTTAGCCCTACAGGGTAATTCACCCCTCCACTTT. Amino acid sequence: CASSLALQGNSPLHF.

This clonotype was detected ten times or more. The V gene is TRBV5-1, the J gene TRBJ2-1; TRBD2 matches 7 bases. The length of the CDR3 is 16 residues. V trimming: 4 bases; J trimming: 2 bases; junction bases outside the gene matches: 9. Germline V gene sequence: CDR1 SGHRS, CDR2 YFSETQ. As DNA, the CDR3 is TGCGCCAGCAGCGGCGGGCAGCGGGGACCCTACAATGAGCAGTTCTTC. Translating it yields CASSGGQRGPYNEQFF.

The sample holds a few counts of this clonotype. CDR3 sequence: CASTLQGGQPQHF. The CDR3 DNA reads as TGTGCCAGCACGTTGCAGGGAGGGCAGCCCCAGCATTTT. The chain carries TRBV2 and TRBJ1-5; possibly TRBD1 for D (5 bases). The germline gives CDR1 SNHLY, CDR2 FYNNEI. With 7 bases removed from V and 7 bases from J, the gap between germline ends came to 14 bases. This CDR3 is 13 amino acids long.

As regards this clonotype: A clone one base away is much larger, so this may be a read error. The conserved final phenylalanine or tryptophan is absent from the CDR3, which likely points to a read error. V usage is TRBV7-4 and J usage is TRBJ2-2; D call uncertain. Trimming shortened V by 8 bases and J by 4 bases, and 5 bases separated the two germline ends. CDR1 is SGHVT, CDR2 SQSDAQ, per germline. The CDR3 has 11 residues. In nucleotides, the CDR3 is TGTGCCAGCTGGGGCACCGGGGAGCTGTTTTCT. This sequence encodes CASWGTGELFS.

The table lists this clonotype with many counts. This sequence joins TRBV19 and TRBJ2-2, with 11 positions matching TRBD1. With 5 bases clipped from V and 8 bases from J, the junction kept 4 bases outside the gene matches. The germline CDR1 and CDR2 sequences are LNHDA and SQIVND (reference sequence). This CDR3 spans 14 amino acids. CDR3: CASSWTGGAGELFF. CDR3 in DNA: TGTGCCAGTAGTTGGACAGGGGGCGCGGGGGAGCTGTTTTTT.

On this clonotype itself: The junction departs from germline at one end; a sequencing error may be responsible. The gene calls are TRBV12-3 or TRBV12-4 and TRBJ2-5; D is undetermined. The CDR3 is made up of 14 amino acids. CDR3 residues: CVSSPPDALETQYF. CDR3 sequence (DNA): TGTGTCAGCAGTCCCCCGGACGCGTTAGAGACCCAGTACTTC.

The sample holds many counts of this clonotype. This rearrangement joins TRBV7-8 to TRBJ2-3; D may be TRBD2 (5 bases). The CDR3 is 15 residues long. V lost 1 base, J lost 1 base, and 9 bases lay in between. Germline values: CDR1 SGHVS, CDR2 FQNEAQ. CDR3 DNA: TGTGCCAGCAGCTTAGTAGGACTGCGCACAGATACGCAGTATTTT. Residues: CASSLVGLRTDTQYF.

This clonotype occurred once. Just one base apart from a much larger clone, this may be a read error. The V and J genes are TRBV6-2 or TRBV6-3 and TRBJ2-1; TRBD2 aligns across 7 bases. CDR3 length: 13 amino acids. With V trimmed by 4 bases and J by 13 bases, 10 bases remained unmatched. Germline V gene sequence: CDR1 MNHEY, CDR2 SVGEGT. CDR3 amino acids: CASSFLSGTIQFF. The DNA of the CDR3 is TGTGCCAGCAGTTTCCTCTCCGGGACTATCCAGTTCTTC.

This sequence joins TRBV20-1 and TRBJ2-3; tentatively, D is TRBD1 or TRBD2 (6 bases each). CDR1 is DFQATT, CDR2 SNEGSKA, per germline (reference sequence). The CDR3 runs 17 residues. Deletions cut 6 bases from V and 4 bases from J, with 26 bases between. The CDR3 nucleotides are TGCAGTGCCGCCGGACCGGGGGCAGGGGCGCGCGCAGATACGCAGTATTTT. Translating gives CSAAGPGAGARADTQYF.

This clonotype was detected many times. The genes are TRBV7-2 and TRBJ1-2, with D uncertain. Looked up from germline, CDR1 is SGHTA and CDR2 is FQGNSA. CDR3 length equals 14 residues. The V and J ends lost 3 bases and 3 bases respectively, with 11 bases between them. CDR3 protein: CASSFFYRDYGYTF. In DNA form, the CDR3 reads TGTGCCAGCAGCTTTTTTTATCGGGACTATGGCTACACCTTC. Supplemented by reference TRBV7-2 and TRBJ1-2, the full variable domain reads GAGVSQSPSNKVTEKGKDVELRCDPISGHTALYWYRQSLGQGLEFLIYFQGNSAPDKSGLPSDRFSAERTGGSVSTLTIQRTQQEDSAVYLCASSFFYRDYGYTFGSGTRLTVV.

This clonotype was seen more than once but under ten times. The gene calls are TRBV14 and TRBJ1-5; D remains ambiguous. This CDR3 spans 13 amino acids. The germline gives CDR1 SGHDN, CDR2 FVKESK. The V and J ends lost 3 bases and 6 bases respectively, with 9 bases between them. The CDR3 bases are TGTGCCAGCAGCCATACGGAGGGTCAGCCCCAGCATTTT. This codes for CASSHTEGQPQHF.

This clonotype was seen many times. The J gene is TRBJ1-2, the V gene TRBV7-9; 7 nucleotides match TRBD1. CDR3 size: 14 residues. Germline V gene data show CDR1 as SEHNR and CDR2 as FQNEAQ (reference sequence). J was trimmed by 8 bases and V by 3 bases; bases with no gene match: 9. This CDR3 is CASSFQGEKYGYTF. The CDR3 DNA reads TGTGCCAGCAGCTTCCAGGGGGAGAAGTACGGCTACACCTTC.

There are many counts of this clonotype. The gene calls are TRBV6-2 or TRBV6-3 and TRBJ2-5, with 9 positions matching TRBD2. The CDR3 is made up of 14 amino acids. Germline lookup yields CDR1 MNHEY and CDR2 SVGEGT. J was trimmed by 2 bases and V by 6 bases; bases with no gene match: 4. This CDR3 is CASRIAGVQETQYF. The CDR3 coding sequence is TGTGCCAGCAGGATAGCGGGGGTGCAAGAGACCCAGTACTTC.

This clonotype was counted at least ten times. The chain couples TRBV20-1 to TRBJ2-1, with a tentative D call TRBD2 (5 bases). The CDR3 has 15 amino acids. The V end lost 0 bases, the J end lost 8 bases, and 17 bases lay between the germline ends. CDR1 is DFQATT, CDR2 SNEGSKA, per germline (reference sequence). The CDR3 region has the DNA TGCAGTGCTAGAGACACGGGCCTCATCGGGGATGAGCAGTTCTTC. The encoded protein is CSARDTGLIGDEQFF.